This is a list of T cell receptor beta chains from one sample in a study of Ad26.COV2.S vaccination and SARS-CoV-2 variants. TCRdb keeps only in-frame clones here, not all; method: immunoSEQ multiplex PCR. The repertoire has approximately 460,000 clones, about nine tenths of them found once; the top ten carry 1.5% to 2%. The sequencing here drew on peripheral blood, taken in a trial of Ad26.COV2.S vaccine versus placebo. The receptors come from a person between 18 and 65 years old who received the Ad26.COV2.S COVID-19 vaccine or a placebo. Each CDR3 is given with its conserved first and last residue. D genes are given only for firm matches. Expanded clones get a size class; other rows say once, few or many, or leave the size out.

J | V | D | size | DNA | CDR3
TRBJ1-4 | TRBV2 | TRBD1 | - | TGTGCCAGCGCCGGGACAGTTAATGAAAAACTGTTTTTT | CASAGTVNEKLFF
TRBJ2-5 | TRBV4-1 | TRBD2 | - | TGCGCCAGCAGTCGAACTAGCGCCGAGACCCAGTACTTC | CASSRTSAETQYF
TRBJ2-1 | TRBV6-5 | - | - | TGTGCCAGCAGCCCCATGGCGGGGAACAATGAGCAGTTCTTC | CASSPMAGNNEQFF
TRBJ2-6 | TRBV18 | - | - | TGTGCCAGCTCACTAGGGGGGGCTGGGGCCAACGTCCTGACTTTC | CASSLGGAGANVLTF
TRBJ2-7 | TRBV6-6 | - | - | TGTGCCAGCAGTACCTTCTACGAGCAGTACTTC | CASSTFYEQYF
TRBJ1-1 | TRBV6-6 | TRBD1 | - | TGTGCCAGCTCGGACAGGGTAAGAACTGAAGCTTTCTTT | CASSDRVRTEAFF
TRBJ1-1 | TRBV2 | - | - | TGTGCCAGCAGGCCCCGTACAGGGCCTCCGGCTTTCTTT | CASRPRTGPPAFF
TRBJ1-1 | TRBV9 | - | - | TGTGCCAGCAGCTTCGTCTCATTAGGTGGCACTGAAGCTTTCTTT | CASSFVSLGGTEAFF
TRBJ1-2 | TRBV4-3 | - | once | TGCGCCAGCAGCCAAGGAACCGAACGTCTACGTGGCTACACCTTC | CASSQGTERLRGYTF
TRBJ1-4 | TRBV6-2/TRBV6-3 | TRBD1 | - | TGTGCCAGCAGCCCCCGGGACAGGGGTATATCGAAACTGTTTTTT | CASSPRDRGISKLFF
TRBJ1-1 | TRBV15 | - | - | TGTGCCACCAGCACCCAATTTGGCTTCATGAACACTGAAGCTTTCTTT | CATSTQFGFMNTEAFF
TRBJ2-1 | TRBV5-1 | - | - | TGCGCCAGCAGCTTGGCTGGGGGGGCATCCTACAATGAGCAGTTCTTC | CASSLAGGASYNEQFF
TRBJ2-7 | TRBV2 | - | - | TGTGCCAGCAGTGCACTTATGCCCTACGAGCAGTACTTC | CASSALMPYEQYF
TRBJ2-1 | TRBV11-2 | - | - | TGTGCCAGCAGCCATAATTTTCGGGGGAGCTCCTACAATGAGCAGTTCTTC | CASSHNFRGSSYNEQFF
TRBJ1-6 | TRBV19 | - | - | TGTGCCAGTAGTAAAATCGGACAGAAGAGCTCCTATAATTCACCCCTCCACTTT | CASSKIGQKSSYNSPLHF
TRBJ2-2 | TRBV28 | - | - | TGTGCCAGCAGTCCCCCTTGGGAGAGGTGGGCCGGGGAGCTGTTTTTT | CASSPPWERWAGELFF
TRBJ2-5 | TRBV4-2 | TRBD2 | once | TGTGCCAGCAGCCAAGATAGGGGACTAGCGGGGAGGGGAGAGACCCAGTACTTC | CASSQDRGLAGRGETQYF
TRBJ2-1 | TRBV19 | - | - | TGTGCCACCGCTAGCTTTCGGGATGAGCAGTTCTTC | CATASFRDEQFF
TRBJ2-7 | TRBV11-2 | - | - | TGTGCCAGCAGCTCGACAGGAACCCCCTACGAGCAGTACTTC | CASSSTGTPYEQYF
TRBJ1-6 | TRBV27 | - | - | TGTGCCAGCAGTTTAGCAGGGCCGGACTCGGTTAATTCACCCCTCCACTTT | CASSLAGPDSVNSPLHF
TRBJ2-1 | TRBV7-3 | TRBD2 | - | TGTGCCAGCAGCTTCAGGACTAGCGGTCTCCATGAGCAGTTCTTC | CASSFRTSGLHEQFF
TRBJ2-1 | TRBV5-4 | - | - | TGTGCCAGCAGCCCCCTCGGGACAACACGCAATGAGCAGTTCTTC | CASSPLGTTRNEQFF
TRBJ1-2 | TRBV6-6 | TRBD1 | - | TGTGCCAGCAGTTACTCGACAGGGGTGTATGGCTACACCTTC | CASSYSTGVYGYTF
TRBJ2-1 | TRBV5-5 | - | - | TGTGCCAGCAGCTTTCTGCCTTCCAATGAGCAGTTCTTC | CASSFLPSNEQFF
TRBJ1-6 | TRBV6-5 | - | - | TGTGCCAGCAGGGAGCAGTTGGATACACCCCTCCACTTT | CASREQLDTPLHF
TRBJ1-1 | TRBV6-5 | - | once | TGTGCCAGCAGTCGGTTGAACACTGAAGCTTTCTTT | CASSRLNTEAFF
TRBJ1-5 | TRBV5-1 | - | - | TGCGCCAGCAGCTTGATCGGTCGCGGCACAGGCCATCGCAATCAGCCCCAGCATTTT | CASSLIGRGTGHRNQPQHF
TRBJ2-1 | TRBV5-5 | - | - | TGTGCCAGCACTAATTGGGGGACCCTGGTGTCCAATGAGCAGTTCTTC | CASTNWGTLVSNEQFF
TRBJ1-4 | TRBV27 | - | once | TGTGCCAGCAGTTCACTGACAGGCGGAGGGACTAATGAAAAACTGTTTTTT | CASSSLTGGGTNEKLFF
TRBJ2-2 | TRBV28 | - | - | TGTGCCAGCAGTTTAAGAACAGGCGGTACCGGGGAGCTGTTTTTT | CASSLRTGGTGELFF
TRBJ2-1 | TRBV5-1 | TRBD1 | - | TGCGCCAGCAGAACGGGACAGGGTCATGAGCAGTTCTTC | CASRTGQGHEQFF
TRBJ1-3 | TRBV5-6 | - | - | TGTGCCAGCAGCTTAGGGGTGGGTCCGAGCTCTGGAAACACCATATATTTT | CASSLGVGPSSGNTIYF
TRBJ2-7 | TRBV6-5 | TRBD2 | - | TGTGCCAGCAGTTACTCGTACGGCGGGAGTACCTACGAGCAGTACTTC | CASSYSYGGSTYEQYF
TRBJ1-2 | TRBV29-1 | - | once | TGCAGCGTTGTCCCTGGCTACACCTTC | CSVVPGYTF
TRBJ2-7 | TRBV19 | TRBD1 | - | TGTGCCAGTAGTACGACCGGGACAGGGTGGGACGAGCAGTACTTC | CASSTTGTGWDEQYF
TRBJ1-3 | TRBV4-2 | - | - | TGTGCCAGCAGCCAAGTTGGGGGGGGAACCCTCTCTGGAAACACCATATATTTT | CASSQVGGGTLSGNTIYF
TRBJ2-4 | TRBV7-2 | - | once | TGTGCCAGCAGCTTAGGGCCTCAGGGTTTGGGGCTAGCCAAAAACATTCAGTACTTC | CASSLGPQGLGLAKNIQYF
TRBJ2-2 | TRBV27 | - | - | TGTGCCAGCAGTCCCCAACCCCAAAAAAACTCCGGGGAGCTGTTTTTT | CASSPQPQKNSGELFF
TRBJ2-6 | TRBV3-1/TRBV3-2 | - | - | TGTGCCAGCAGCAAAGACTCTGGGGCCAACGTCCTGACTTTC | CASSKDSGANVLTF
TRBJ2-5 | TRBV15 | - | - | TGTGCCACCAGCAGAGGGGGGTTGGAGACCCAGTACTTC | CATSRGGLETQYF
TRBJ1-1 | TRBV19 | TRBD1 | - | TGTGCCAGTAGTCCCCGACAGGGGGCTGGCACTGAAGCTTTCTTT | CASSPRQGAGTEAFF
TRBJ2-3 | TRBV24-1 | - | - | TGTGCCACCAGTGATGTGGGGGGGCCTAGCACAGATACGCAGTATTTT | CATSDVGGPSTDTQYF